Here is one T cell receptor beta chain with its context. Antigen: not known. The CDR3 spans 14 residues. Germline V gene data show CDR1 as SGHAT and CDR2 as FQNNGV. The ends were cut back, 3 bases at V and 4 bases at J, with 12 bases in the middle. Average purity of the negatively selected CD4+ T cells was around 98%. The sample belongs to a study of T cell repertoires and HLA-DP antigens. As for the study in general: CD4+ T cells were cocultured with HeLa cells expressing HLA-DP.

Whole-study results and caveats: Previously undetected clones averaged 36.3% and 50.6% against the two alleles respectively.

For pre-culture CD4+ samples, the target was around 210,000 T cell genomes. Sequenced by immunoSEQ multiplex PCR; TCRdb stores in-frame clones only, minus some. The sample lists about 89,000 clones; approximately 89% were seen once. The TCR comes from a man aged 50-60 years in good health and CMV-seronegative. The sample taken for sequencing was CD4+ T cells from PBMCs. J is TRBJ1-2 and V is TRBV11-2, with a weak D call TRBD1 (6 bases). CDR3 nucleotide sequence: TGTGCCAGCAGCTTTGGACAGCTTTCCTATGGCTACACCTTC. Amino acid sequence: CASSFGQLSYGYTF.